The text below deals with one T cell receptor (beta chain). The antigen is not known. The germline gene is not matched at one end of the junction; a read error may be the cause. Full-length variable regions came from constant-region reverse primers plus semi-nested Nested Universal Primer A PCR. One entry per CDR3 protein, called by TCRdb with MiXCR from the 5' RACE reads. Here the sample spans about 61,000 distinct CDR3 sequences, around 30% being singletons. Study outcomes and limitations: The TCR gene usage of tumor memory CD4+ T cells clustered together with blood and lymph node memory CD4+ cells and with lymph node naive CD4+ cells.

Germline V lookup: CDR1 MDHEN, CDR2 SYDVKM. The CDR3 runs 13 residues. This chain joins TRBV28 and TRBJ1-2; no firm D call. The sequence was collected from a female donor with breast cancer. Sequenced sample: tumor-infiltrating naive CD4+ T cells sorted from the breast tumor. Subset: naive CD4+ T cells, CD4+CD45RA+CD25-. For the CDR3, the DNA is TGTGCCAGCACCCAACGCCGGGTCTATGGCTGCACCTTC. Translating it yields CASTQRRVYGCTF.